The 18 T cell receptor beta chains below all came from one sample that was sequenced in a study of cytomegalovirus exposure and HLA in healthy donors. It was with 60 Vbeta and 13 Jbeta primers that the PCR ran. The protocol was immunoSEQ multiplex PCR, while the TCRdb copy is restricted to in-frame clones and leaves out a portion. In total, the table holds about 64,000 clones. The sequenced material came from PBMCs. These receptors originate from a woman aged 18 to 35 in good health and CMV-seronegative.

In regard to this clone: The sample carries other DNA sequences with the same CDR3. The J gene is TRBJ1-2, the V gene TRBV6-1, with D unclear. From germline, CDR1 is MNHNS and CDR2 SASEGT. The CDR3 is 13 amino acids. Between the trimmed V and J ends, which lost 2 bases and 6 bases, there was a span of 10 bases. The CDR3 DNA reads TGTGCCAGCAGTGAAAGGAGGGCTGATGGCTACACCTTC. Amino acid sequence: CASSERRADGYTF.

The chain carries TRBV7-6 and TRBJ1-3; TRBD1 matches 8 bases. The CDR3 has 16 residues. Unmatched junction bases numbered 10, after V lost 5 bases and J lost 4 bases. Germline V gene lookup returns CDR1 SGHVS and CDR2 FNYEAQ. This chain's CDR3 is CASSLGTGESGNTIYF. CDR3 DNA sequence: TGTGCCAGCAGCCTAGGGACAGGAGAATCCGGAAACACCATATATTTT.

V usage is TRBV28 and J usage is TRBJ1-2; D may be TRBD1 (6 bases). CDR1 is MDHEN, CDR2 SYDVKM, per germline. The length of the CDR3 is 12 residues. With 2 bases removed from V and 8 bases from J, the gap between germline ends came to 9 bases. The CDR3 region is CASSLRTVGYTF. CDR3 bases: TGTGCCAGCAGTTTAAGGACAGTCGGCTACACCTTC.

The CDR3 reads CSVDPGQGCGYTF. DNA for the CDR3: TGCAGCGTTGACCCGGGACAGGGGTGTGGCTACACCTTC. This rearrangement joins TRBV29-1 to TRBJ1-2; 10 bases map to TRBD1. The germline gives CDR1 SQVTM, CDR2 ANQGSEA. This CDR3 comprises 13 residues. Losses at the gene ends were 3 bases for V and 7 bases for J; bases not matched to a gene: 5.

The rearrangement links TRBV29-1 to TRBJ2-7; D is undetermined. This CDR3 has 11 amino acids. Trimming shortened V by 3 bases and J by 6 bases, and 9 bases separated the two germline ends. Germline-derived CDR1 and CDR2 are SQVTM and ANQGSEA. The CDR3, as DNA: TGCAGCGTTGATCAGGTTGGCGAGCAGTACTTC. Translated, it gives CSVDQVGEQYF.

The CDR3 DNA reads TGCGCCAGCAGCCGCTACCAAGCGGGAGGGGGGACCCAGTACTTC. Translated, it gives CASSRYQAGGGTQYF. The chain links TRBV4-1 to TRBJ2-5; 10 nucleotides line up with TRBD2. This CDR3 spans 15 amino acids. Per the germline V gene, CDR1 is MGHRA and CDR2 is YSYEKL. V was pared by 4 bases and J by 7 bases, with 9 bases of the junction left unmatched.

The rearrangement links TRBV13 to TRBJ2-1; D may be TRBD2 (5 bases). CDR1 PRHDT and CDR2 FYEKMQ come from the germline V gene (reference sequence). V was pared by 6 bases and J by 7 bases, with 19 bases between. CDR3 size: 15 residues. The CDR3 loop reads CASRYYASIGNEQFF. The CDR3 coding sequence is TGTGCCAGCAGGTACTACGCTAGCATTGGAAATGAGCAGTTCTTC.

The CDR3 sequence is CASSRGQSSYEQYF. The CDR3 DNA is TGTGCCAGCAGCAGGGGACAGAGCTCCTACGAGCAGTACTTC. The chain is built from TRBV27 and TRBJ2-7, with TRBD1 identical over 7 bases. The ends lost 6 bases at V and 0 bases at J; junction bases unmatched: 5. CDR1 is MNHEY and CDR2 is SMNVEV in the germline V gene (reference sequence). The CDR3 extends over 14 amino acids.

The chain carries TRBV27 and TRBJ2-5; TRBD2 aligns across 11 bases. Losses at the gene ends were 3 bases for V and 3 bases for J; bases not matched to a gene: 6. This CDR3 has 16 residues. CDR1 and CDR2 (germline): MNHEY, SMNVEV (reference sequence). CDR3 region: CASSLPPGLAEETQYF. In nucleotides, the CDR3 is TGTGCCAGCAGTTTGCCCCCGGGACTAGCGGAAGAGACCCAGTACTTC.

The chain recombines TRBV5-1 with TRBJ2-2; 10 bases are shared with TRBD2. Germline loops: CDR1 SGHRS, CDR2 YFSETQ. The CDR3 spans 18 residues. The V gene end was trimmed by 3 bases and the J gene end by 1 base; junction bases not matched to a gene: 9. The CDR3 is CASSWSLAGVMNTGELFF. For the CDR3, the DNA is TGCGCCAGCAGCTGGTCGCTAGCGGGAGTGATGAACACCGGGGAGCTGTTTTTT.

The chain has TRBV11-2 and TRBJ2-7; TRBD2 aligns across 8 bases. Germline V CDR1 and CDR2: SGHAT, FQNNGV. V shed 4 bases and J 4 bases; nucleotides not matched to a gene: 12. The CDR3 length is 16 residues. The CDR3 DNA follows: TGTGCCAGCAGCTACCCCGGGGGGGCGGTCAGATACGAGCAGTACTTC. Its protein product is CASSYPGGAVRYEQYF.

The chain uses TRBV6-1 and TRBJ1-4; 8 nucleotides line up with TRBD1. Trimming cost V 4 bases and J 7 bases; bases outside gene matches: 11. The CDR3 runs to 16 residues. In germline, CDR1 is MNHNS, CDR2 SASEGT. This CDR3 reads CASSVSKGQGTEKLFF. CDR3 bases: TGTGCCAGCAGTGTATCGAAAGGACAGGGAACTGAAAAACTGTTTTTT.

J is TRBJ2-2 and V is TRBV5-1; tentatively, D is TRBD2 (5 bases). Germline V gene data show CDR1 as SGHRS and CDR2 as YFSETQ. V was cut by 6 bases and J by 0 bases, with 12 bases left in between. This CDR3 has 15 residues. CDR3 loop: CASNTRGTNTGELFF. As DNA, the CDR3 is TGCGCCAGCAACACCCGGGGAACGAACACCGGGGAGCTGTTTTTT.

The CDR3 bases are TGTGCCAGCAGCTTAGTTGCGGGGCCCACTGAAGCTTTCTTT. Translated, it gives CASSLVAGPTEAFF. The chain couples TRBV11-2 to TRBJ1-1, with a tentative D call TRBD1 (5 bases). The ends were cut back, 1 base at V and 4 bases at J, with 10 bases in the middle. CDR1 and CDR2 (germline): SGHAT, FQNNGV. The length of the CDR3 is 14 residues.

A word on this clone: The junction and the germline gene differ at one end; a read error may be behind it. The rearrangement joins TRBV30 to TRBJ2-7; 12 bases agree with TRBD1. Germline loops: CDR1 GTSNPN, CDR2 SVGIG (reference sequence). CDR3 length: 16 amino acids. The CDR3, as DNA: TGTGCCTGGGACCGGGACAGGGGGCTTATCTCCCACGAGCAGTACTTC. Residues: CAWDRDRGLISHEQYF.

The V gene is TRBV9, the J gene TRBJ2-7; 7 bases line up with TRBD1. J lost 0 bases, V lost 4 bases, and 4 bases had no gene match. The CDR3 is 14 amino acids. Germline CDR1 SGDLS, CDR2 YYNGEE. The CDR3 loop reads CASSTRDSSYEQYF. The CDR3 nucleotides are TGTGCCAGCAGCACCCGGGACAGCTCCTACGAGCAGTACTTC.

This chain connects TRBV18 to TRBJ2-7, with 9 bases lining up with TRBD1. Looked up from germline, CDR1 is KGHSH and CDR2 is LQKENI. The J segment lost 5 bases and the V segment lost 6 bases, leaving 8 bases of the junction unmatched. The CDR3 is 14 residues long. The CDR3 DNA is TGTGCCAGCTCTCCCCGGGACAGGGATCACGAGCAGTACTTC. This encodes CASSPRDRDHEQYF.

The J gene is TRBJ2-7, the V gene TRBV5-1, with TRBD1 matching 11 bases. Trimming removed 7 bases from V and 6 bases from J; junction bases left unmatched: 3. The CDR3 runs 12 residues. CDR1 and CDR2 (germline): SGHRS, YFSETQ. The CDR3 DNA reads TGCGCCAGCGGACAGGGGGCCAGCGAGCAGTACTTC. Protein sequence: CASGQGASEQYF.